The 31 T cell receptor beta chains below were found in one sample sequenced in a study of T cell changes during pregnancy in multiple sclerosis. Produced via immunoSEQ multiplex PCR; TCRdb's table is partial and in-frame only. Among about 40,000 clones listed, about 91% were seen once. The input for sequencing was CD4+ T cells from peripheral blood mononuclear cells, taken in the third trimester of pregnancy. The receptors shown here come from a female donor with multiple sclerosis, enrolled in a pregnancy study.

The gene calls are TRBV4-1 and TRBJ2-2, with TRBD1 as a possible D gene (6 bases). Germline V gene lookup returns CDR1 MGHRA and CDR2 YSYEKL. Trimming shortened V by 0 bases and J by 7 bases, and 12 bases separated the two germline ends. This CDR3 comprises 15 residues. The CDR3 reads CASSQDQGLVGELFF. The CDR3 DNA follows: TGCGCCAGCAGCCAAGATCAGGGGCTGGTCGGGGAGCTGTTTTTT.

The chain uses TRBV5-1 and TRBJ1-2; D is unclear. The V and J ends lost 4 bases and 8 bases respectively, with 12 bases between them. From germline, CDR1 is SGHRS and CDR2 YFSETQ. This CDR3 spans 12 amino acids. DNA for the CDR3: TGCGCCAGCAGCCCCTCAAGGGAGGGCTACACCTTC. This gives the protein CASSPSREGYTF.

The chain carries TRBV7-2 and TRBJ2-3; 15 nucleotides match TRBD2. Germline CDR1 and CDR2: SGHTA and FQGNSA. After removal of 4 bases from V and 6 bases from J, the junction contained 14 bases not matched to a gene. The CDR3 runs 19 residues. As DNA, the CDR3 is TGTGCCAGCAGCTCCCAACGGGGGGGCGGACTAGCGGGAGGGGATACGCAGTATTTT. Residues: CASSSQRGGGLAGGDTQYF.

The V gene is TRBV13, the J gene TRBJ2-1; tentative D call: TRBD2 (5 bases). Between the trimmed V and J ends, which lost 5 bases and 5 bases, there was a span of 19 bases. This CDR3 comprises 16 residues. CDR1 is PRHDT and CDR2 is FYEKMQ in the germline V gene (reference sequence). CDR3 protein: CASSEIGLAIHNEQFF. The CDR3 DNA reads TGTGCCAGCAGCGAAATCGGTCTAGCTATCCACAATGAGCAGTTCTTC.

The rearrangement links TRBV28 to TRBJ1-1; 11 bases map to TRBD1. The germline gives CDR1 MDHEN, CDR2 SYDVKM. J was trimmed by 5 bases and V by 5 bases; bases with no gene match: 7. The CDR3 is 15 residues long. The CDR3 sequence is CASSPQGQGGTEAFF. CDR3 nucleotide sequence: TGTGCCAGCAGTCCGCAGGGACAGGGGGGGACTGAAGCTTTCTTT.

V is TRBV7-2 and J is TRBJ2-3, with TRBD2 matching over 7 bases. Germline CDR1 SGHTA, CDR2 FQGNSA. The CDR3 consists of 17 residues. The J segment lost 5 bases and the V segment lost 5 bases, leaving 16 bases of the junction unmatched. This CDR3 is CASSPGSWGRAIDTQYF. As DNA, the CDR3 is TGTGCCAGCAGCCCCGGCTCTTGGGGGAGGGCGATAGATACGCAGTATTTT.

The rearrangement uses TRBV19 and TRBJ2-3, with 13 bases lining up with TRBD2. V trimming: 7 bases; J trimming: 0 bases; junction bases outside the gene matches: 16. The CDR3 is 20 residues long. Germline V lookup: CDR1 LNHDA, CDR2 SQIVND (reference sequence). The CDR3 bases are TGTGCCAGTACAACATACTCCCCGGGACTAGCGGGGACTAGCACAGATACGCAGTATTTT. Encoded protein: CASTTYSPGLAGTSTDTQYF.

The chain uses TRBV5-6 and TRBJ1-1; no firm D call. This CDR3 comprises 14 residues. The V end lost 0 bases, the J end lost 0 bases, and 6 bases lay between the germline ends. The V gene's germline CDR1 is SGHDT and CDR2 YYEEEE. CDR3 DNA: TGTGCCAGCAGCTTGGTCAGGATGAACACTGAAGCTTTCTTT. Encoded protein: CASSLVRMNTEAFF.

The rearrangement uses TRBV6-5 and TRBJ2-7, with a tentative D call TRBD1 (6 bases). Trimming pared 1 base from V and 1 base from J, leaving 8 bases between. Germline assignment: CDR1 MNHEY and CDR2 SVGAGI. The CDR3 extends over 14 amino acids. The CDR3 reads CASSYLDSSYEQYF. Written as DNA, the CDR3 is TGTGCCAGCAGTTACTTGGACAGTTCCTACGAGCAGTACTTC.

The chain is built from TRBV25-1 and TRBJ2-3; 7 bases agree with TRBD2. The CDR3 totals 14 residues. Germline lookup yields CDR1 MGHDK and CDR2 SYGVNS. V was clipped by 7 bases and J by 3 bases; unmatched bases: 7. CDR3 sequence: CASTHWGGTDTQYF. CDR3 coding DNA: TGTGCCAGCACTCACTGGGGAGGGACAGATACGCAGTATTTT.

The chain uses TRBV5-4 and TRBJ1-3; a weak D match, TRBD1 (5 bases). Trimming took off 4 bases at V and 2 bases at J, with 10 bases between the two ends. The CDR3 totals 14 residues. Germline-derived CDR1 and CDR2 are SGHNT and YYREEE (reference sequence). This CDR3 reads CASSVRGTGNTIYF. The CDR3, as DNA: TGTGCCAGCAGCGTTAGGGGTACTGGAAACACCATATATTTT.

This clone was seen just once. This chain links TRBV7-6 with TRBJ2-5; possible D gene TRBD1, 5 bases. The V and J ends lost 0 bases and 5 bases respectively, with 7 bases between them. This CDR3 has 13 amino acids. Germline CDR1 SGHVS, CDR2 FNYEAQ. Here the CDR3 reads CASSLAGAETQYF. CDR3 coding DNA: TGTGCCAGCAGCTTAGCTGGGGCGGAGACCCAGTACTTC.

This clone was found once. CDR3 loop: CASSYGTAGEQFF. CDR3 coding DNA: TGTGCCAGCAGCTATGGGACAGCCGGTGAGCAGTTCTTC. The chain couples TRBV5-6 to TRBJ2-1, with TRBD1 identical over 7 bases. This CDR3 spans 13 amino acids. Germline V gives CDR1 SGHDT, CDR2 YYEEEE. V dropped 3 bases and J dropped 9; count of bases not matched to a gene: 6. Using reference TRBV5-6 and TRBJ2-1 for the parts outside the CDR3, the full variable domain is DAGVTQSPTHLIKTRGQQVTLRCSPKSGHDTVSWYQQALGQGPQFIFQYYEEEERQRGNFPDRFSGHQFPNYSSELNVNALLLGDSALYLCASSYGTAGEQFFGPGTRLTVL.

The V and J genes are TRBV6-1 and TRBJ2-1; weak D call: TRBD2 (5 bases). The CDR3 sequence is 15 residues long. CDR1 MNHNS and CDR2 SASEGT come from the germline V gene. V lost 4 bases to trimming and J lost 2 bases, with 12 bases between them. This CDR3 is CASSGTFTPYNEQFF. CDR3 DNA sequence: TGTGCCAGCAGTGGGACTTTTACACCCTACAATGAGCAGTTCTTC.

The chain recombines TRBV7-9 with TRBJ2-3, with TRBD2 matching over 9 bases. CDR3 length equals 17 residues. V shed 0 bases, J shed 5 bases, and the junction held 9 bases outside the gene matches. Germline V gene sequence: CDR1 SEHNR, CDR2 FQNEAQ (reference sequence). CDR3 amino acids: CASSLAPSGNEGDTQYF. CDR3 nucleotides: TGTGCCAGCAGCTTAGCGCCTAGCGGGAATGAGGGAGATACGCAGTATTTT.

The rearrangement links TRBV2 to TRBJ2-3; D is perhaps TRBD1 (8 bases). The germline V gene encodes CDR1 SNHLY and CDR2 FYNNEI. The V and J ends lost 7 bases and 4 bases respectively, with 12 bases between them. This CDR3 has 13 residues. CDR3 DNA sequence: TGTGCCAGCAAAACAGGGGGGGCAGATACGCAGTATTTT. The encoded protein is CASKTGGADTQYF.

This chain links TRBV30 with TRBJ2-1; 12 nucleotides agree with TRBD2. Per the germline V gene, CDR1 is GTSNPN and CDR2 is SVGIG (reference sequence). V dropped 1 base and J dropped 0; count of bases not matched to a gene: 10. The CDR3 is 19 amino acids. CDR3 DNA sequence: TGTGCCTGGAGTGACCCATCGGGACTAGCGGGCCTCTCCTACAATGAGCAGTTCTTC. It yields the protein CAWSDPSGLAGLSYNEQFF.

This sequence joins TRBV19 and TRBJ1-5; 7 bases align to TRBD1. Germline V CDR1 and CDR2: LNHDA, SQIVND (reference sequence). The CDR3 contains 18 residues. V dropped 8 bases and J dropped 0; count of bases not matched to a gene: 16. The CDR3 DNA sequence: TGTGCCAGTTATACGACAGGGCGTAATATTAATAGCAATCAGCCCCAGCATTTT. It encodes CASYTTGRNINSNQPQHF.

The chain couples TRBV4-1 to TRBJ2-7; TRBD1 matches at 7 bases. J gave up 3 bases and V 4 bases, and 18 bases lay outside the gene matches. Germline V gene sequence: CDR1 MGHRA, CDR2 YSYEKL. The CDR3 totals 18 residues. The CDR3 nucleotides read TGCGCCAGCAGCCCGGTATTTGGACAGGACCGAATTTACTACGAGCAGTACTTC. It yields the protein CASSPVFGQDRIYYEQYF.

This chain joins TRBV5-6 and TRBJ2-7; D gene uncertain. V lost 2 bases and J lost 2, with 11 bases in between. The germline CDR1 and CDR2 sequences are SGHDT and YYEEEE. The CDR3 spans 14 residues. The chain's CDR3 is CASSFFGRAYEQYF. CDR3 bases: TGTGCCAGCAGCTTTTTTGGTCGGGCCTACGAGCAGTACTTC.

CDR3 protein: CASSLGAGEGYEQYF. The CDR3, as DNA: TGTGCCAGCAGCTTAGGCGCAGGGGAAGGCTACGAGCAGTACTTC. The chain uses TRBV7-9 and TRBJ2-7, with D possibly matching TRBD1 (6 bases). CDR1 is SEHNR and CDR2 is FQNEAQ in the germline V gene (reference sequence). CDR3 length: 15 amino acids. Between the trimmed V and J ends, which lost 1 base and 3 bases, there was a span of 13 bases.

The chain has TRBV7-2 and TRBJ2-2; 11 nucleotides agree with TRBD1. Germline values: CDR1 SGHTA, CDR2 FQGNSA. V was pared by 5 bases and J by 4 bases, with 3 bases of the junction left unmatched. The CDR3 has 15 amino acids. DNA of the CDR3: TGTGCCAGCAGCCAGGGACAGGGGGGCACCGGGGAGCTGTTTTTT. As protein: CASSQGQGGTGELFF.

The sample holds a few counts of this clone. V is TRBV30 and J is TRBJ1-4, with D maybe TRBD1 (5 bases). With 4 bases removed from V and 7 bases from J, the gap between germline ends came to 16 bases. CDR1 and CDR2 from the germline V gene are GTSNPN and SVGIG (reference sequence). The CDR3 loop spans 14 amino acids. In nucleotides, the CDR3 is TGTGCCTGGACGCGGACAAGTGCCACTGAAAAACTGTTTTTT. Amino acids: CAWTRTSATEKLFF.

This clone was observed a single time. The CDR3 region is CASSGGPAGTEAFF. CDR3 DNA sequence: TGTGCCAGTTCGGGAGGACCAGCGGGAACTGAAGCTTTCTTT. The chain couples TRBV19 to TRBJ1-1; D is ambiguous. This CDR3 is 14 amino acids long. The V gene lost 8 bases and the J gene lost 5 bases, with 18 bases spanning the gap. Germline CDR1 reads LNHDA; CDR2 reads SQIVND (reference sequence).

Here the CDR3 DNA reads TGTGCCAGCAGTATTAGACAGGAGAACACTGAAGCTTTCTTT. It translates to CASSIRQENTEAFF. The chain couples TRBV2 to TRBJ1-1; TRBD1 might be the D (6 bases). V was pared by 5 bases and J by 1 base, with 11 bases between. This CDR3 is built from 14 residues. In germline, CDR1 is SNHLY, CDR2 FYNNEI. The complete variable domain, with remaining parts taken from reference TRBV2 and TRBJ1-1, reads EPEVTQTPSHQVTQMGQEVILRCVPISNHLYFYWYRQILGQKVEFLVSFYNNEISEKSEIFDDQFSVERPDGSNFTLKIRSTKLEDSAMYFCASSIRQENTEAFFGQGTRLTVV.

The rearrangement links TRBV18 to TRBJ2-7; D might be TRBD1 (5 bases). The CDR3 loop spans 12 amino acids. Deletions cut 4 bases from V and 9 bases from J, with 13 bases between. Germline CDR1 reads KGHSH; CDR2 reads LQKENI. Here the CDR3 reads CASSLKQDGQYF. The CDR3 DNA sequence: TGTGCCAGCTCACTTAAACAGGACGGGCAGTACTTC. The full variable domain, its missing parts supplied by reference TRBV18 and TRBJ2-7, is NAGVMQNPRHLVRRRGQEARLRCSPMKGHSHVYWYRQLPEEGLKFMVYLQKENIIDESGMPKERFSAEFPKEGPSILRIQQVVRGDSAAYFCASSLKQDGQYFGPGTRLTVT.

The rearrangement uses TRBV4-2 and TRBJ1-5; the D gene is possibly TRBD1 (5 bases). Germline-derived CDR1 and CDR2 are LGHNA and YNFKEQ. The germline V and J ends were trimmed by 4 bases and 5 bases, with 12 bases remaining between them. The CDR3 has 14 amino acids. CDR3 bases: TGTGCCAGCAGCCGGACTGGGGGGGATCAGCCCCAGCATTTT. It specifies CASSRTGGDQPQHF.

This chain connects TRBV9 to TRBJ2-3, with 8 positions matching TRBD1. The CDR3 is 14 amino acids. J gave up 6 bases and V 4 bases, and 7 bases lay outside the gene matches. The germline gives CDR1 SGDLS, CDR2 YYNGEE. The CDR3 spells CASSSGTGGDTQYF. The CDR3 nucleotides are TGTGCCAGCAGCTCTGGGACAGGTGGGGATACGCAGTATTTT.

This clone was observed once. V gene TRBV30 combines with J gene TRBJ2-5; tentatively, D is TRBD1 (5 bases). The V end was cut by 3 bases, the J end by 5 bases, with 19 bases between. This CDR3 contains 15 residues. Per germline, CDR1 GTSNPN and CDR2 SVGIG (reference sequence). CDR3 region: CAWSPLRGRVETQYF. CDR3 in DNA: TGTGCCTGGAGCCCCTTAAGAGGCAGGGTGGAGACCCAGTACTTC.

The CDR3 nucleotides read TGTGCCAGCAGTTTGGCTGCTAGCACAGATACGCAGTATTTT. This encodes CASSLAASTDTQYF. The genes are TRBV27 and TRBJ2-3; D is ambiguous. The ends were cut back, 3 bases at V and 0 bases at J, with 7 bases in the middle. Germline loops: CDR1 MNHEY, CDR2 SMNVEV (reference sequence). This CDR3 spans 14 amino acids.

The chain links TRBV27 to TRBJ2-1; 7 bases fit TRBD2. The V gene's germline CDR1 is MNHEY and CDR2 SMNVEV (reference sequence). The CDR3 spans 13 residues. The ends lost 3 bases at V and 9 bases at J; junction bases unmatched: 5. The DNA for the CDR3 is TGTGCCAGCAGTTTCGCGGGAGTTCTTGAGCAGTTCTTC. This gives the protein CASSFAGVLEQFF.